These T cell receptor beta chains were read from a single sample in a study of breast tumors, draining lymph nodes, adjacent tissues. TCRdb recomputed calls from the multiplex PCR reads with MiXCR, one row per CDR3 protein. The table lists some 170,000 distinct CDR3 sequences, around 35% of them singletons, with over 3.5% in the top ten. What was sequenced was axillary lymph node tissue. The receptor source for this set is a female donor with breast cancer. Some clones in this sample may be carry-over from other donors' samples. Both conserved end residues are part of each CDR3. A D gene is named only where the DNA matches it firmly. The listing skips clone size in some rows; elsewhere it reads once, few, many or a size class.

clone_size	v_call	d_call	j_call	cdr3_nt	cdr3_aa
many	TRBV28	TRBD1	TRBJ1-6	TGTGCCACCCGACAGGGGATAAATTCACCCCTCCACTTT	CATRQGINSPLHF
NA	TRBV5-1	TRBD2	TRBJ2-2	TGTGCCAGCAGCGTAGGACCCCTTCTAGCGGGAGGGGTCGGGGAGCTGTTTTTT	CASSVGPLLAGGVGELFF
many	TRBV10-2	TRBD2	TRBJ2-5	TGCGCCAGCAGTGAGTTGGCGGGAGGGCCAGCAGAGACCCAGTACTTC	CASSELAGGPAETQYF
many	TRBV7-9	NA	TRBJ2-1	TGTGCCAGCAGCTCGGTCGACGATGAGCAGTTCTTC	CASSSVDDEQFF
NA	TRBV19	NA	TRBJ1-4	TGTGCCAGTAGTCTCCAGGGACGGGGTGTTGAAAAACTGTTTTTT	CASSLQGRGVEKLFF
NA	TRBV30	NA	TRBJ2-2	TGTGCCTGGACCTGGGGCGGGGAGCTGTTTTTT	CAWTWGGELFF
NA	TRBV5-1	NA	TRBJ2-5	TGCGCCAGCAGCTCTCTCCGGGACCAAGAGACCCAGTACTTC	CASSSLRDQETQYF
many	TRBV3-1	TRBD2	TRBJ2-7	TGTGCCAGCAGCGTAACCGGGACTAGCGTGGTCGAGCAGTACTTC	CASSVTGTSVVEQYF
many	TRBV19	NA	TRBJ1-3	TGTGCCAGTAGGTCTCTTACTGGAAACACCATATATTTT	CASRSLTGNTIYF
NA	TRBV19	NA	TRBJ1-1	TGTGCCAGTGAGAATCGACGGATTTTGAACGCTGAAGCTTTCTTT	CASENRRILNAEAFF
once	TRBV5-1	NA	TRBJ2-3	TGCGCCAGCAGCTTGGGAGGACAAGGCACCGATACGCAGTGTTTT	CASSLGGQGTDTQCF
many	TRBV4-3	NA	TRBJ2-3	TGCGCCAGCAGCCGAGGGACTGGCACAGATACGCAGTATTTT	CASSRGTGTDTQYF
many	TRBV7-8	NA	TRBJ2-3	TGTGCCAGCAGCTTACGTCGGCTAGCACTAGATACGCAGTATTTT	CASSLRRLALDTQYF
many	TRBV11-2	NA	TRBJ2-7	TGTGCCAGCAGCTCTCCCCTCGCTCGCGAGCAGTACTTC	CASSSPLAREQYF
NA	TRBV6-6	NA	TRBJ2-3	TGTGCCAGCAGTCGGTTTAGAGATACGCAGTATTTT	CASSRFRDTQYF
NA	TRBV20-1	TRBD1	TRBJ1-6	TGCAGTGCCAGGCCCCGGACAGGGCGATCACCCCTCCACTTT	CSARPRTGRSPLHF
NA	TRBV6-2/TRBV6-3	TRBD2	TRBJ2-7	TGTGCCAGCTCCTGGGTAGTCCGACATTCAGCGGGGTCCTACGAGCAGTACTTC	CASSWVVRHSAGSYEQYF
few	TRBV5-1	TRBD1	TRBJ1-1	TGCGCCAGCAGCTACCGGACAGGGAACACTGAAGCTTTCTTT	CASSYRTGNTEAFF
NA	TRBV6-1	NA	TRBJ2-3	TGTGCCAGCAGTGAGTACAGGGCTAATGAGCAGTATTTT	CASSEYRANEQYF